This TCR beta chain came from a study of blood T cell repertoires in COVID-19. This clone came up once. CDR1 and CDR2 (germline): PRHDT, FYEKMQ (reference sequence). The CDR3 contains 16 residues. J gave up 5 bases and V 0 bases, and 6 bases lay outside the gene matches. Sequencing was performed with immunoSEQ multiplex PCR; in TCRdb, only in-frame clones are kept and a portion is missing. The data show 400,000 to 450,000 clones, 75% to 90% seen once. The source is a man aged 25-45 years who had recovered from COVID-19. The chain uses TRBV13 and TRBJ2-1, with TRBD2 identical over 8 bases. The sample consisted of PBMCs or T cells enriched from blood (not recorded which). CDR3 bases: TGTGCCAGCAGCTTAGGCTTTCCAGCGGGGGACAATGAGCAGTTCTTC. Protein product: CASSLGFPAGDNEQFF.